A selection of T cell receptor beta chains follows, all from one sample in a study of cytomegalovirus exposure and HLA in healthy donors. Sequencing was performed with immunoSEQ multiplex PCR; in TCRdb, only in-frame clones are kept and a portion is missing. The sample holds tens of thousands of clones, under 80% seen once. The specimen was PBMCs. The receptor source for this set is a male donor in good health and CMV-seropositive. Both conserved end residues are part of each CDR3. Fields, in order: J gene, D gene, clone size, V gene, CDR3 DNA, CDR3 protein. D genes are given only for firm matches. The listing skips clone size in some rows; elsewhere it reads once, few, many or a size class.

>TRBJ2-1|TRBD1|.|TRBV19
TGTGCCACCCTCAACTCCGGGACAGGGTTATACAATGAGCAGTTCTTC
CATLNSGTGLYNEQFF
>TRBJ1-1|.|.|TRBV14
TGTGCCAGCAGCACGGGTACTGAAGCTTTCTTT
CASSTGTEAFF
>TRBJ1-4|.|.|TRBV30
TGTGCCTGGAGTCCGACAGCAACTAATGAAAAACTGTTTTTT
CAWSPTATNEKLFF
>TRBJ1-5|.|.|TRBV29-1
TGCAGCGTCGGAACCGGACTGTCTAGCAATCAGCCCCAGCATTTT
CSVGTGLSSNQPQHF
>TRBJ2-7|.|.|TRBV6-5
TGTGCCAGCAGAAGCTTGAAGGGGGCCTACGAGCAGTACTTC
CASRSLKGAYEQYF
>TRBJ1-2|.|.|TRBV5-1
TGCGCCAGCAGCACCGGGGGTCGATGGGTGTGGAGGCATCATGGCTACACCTTC
CASSTGGRWVWRHHGYTF
>TRBJ1-2|.|.|TRBV29-1
TGCAGCGCCTTTGACTTAAACTATGGCTACACCTTC
CSAFDLNYGYTF
>TRBJ2-5|.|once|TRBV7-9
TGTGCCAGCAAAACTATCGAGGAGACCCAGTACTTC
CASKTIEETQYF
>TRBJ2-7|.|.|TRBV27
TGTGCCAGCAGTCCCCGAGGAGGGCCGGGTTACGAGCAGTACTTC
CASSPRGGPGYEQYF
>TRBJ2-3|TRBD1|.|TRBV28
TGTGCCAGCACTTCGGGACAGGGCACAGATACGCAGTATTTT
CASTSGQGTDTQYF
>TRBJ2-2|TRBD2|.|TRBV2
TGTGCCAGCAGTGAAGCGCGGGCAAGCGGGGGGGTTACCGGGGAGCTGTTTTTT
CASSEARASGGVTGELFF
>TRBJ1-1|.|few|TRBV4-1
TGCGCCAGCAGCCAAGGACAGAACACTGAAGCTTTCTTT
CASSQGQNTEAFF
>TRBJ2-4|.|.|TRBV6-5
TGTGCCAGCAGTTACTCAACGGGAAGGAGTAACATTCAGTACTTC
CASSYSTGRSNIQYF
>TRBJ2-5|.|.|TRBV19
TGTGCCAGTAGTATTATCGGATCTAGCGTTCAAGAGACCCAGTACTTC
CASSIIGSSVQETQYF
>TRBJ2-7|TRBD1|.|TRBV5-1
TGCGCCAGCAGCTTGGTCGGGCAGGGGGTCCACGAGCAGTACTTC
CASSLVGQGVHEQYF
>TRBJ2-1|TRBD1|few|TRBV7-2
TGTGCCAGCAGCTTAGTTACCGGGACAGGCGGGCTGGGGCAGTTCTTC
CASSLVTGTGGLGQFF
>TRBJ2-2|TRBD1|.|TRBV5-1
TGCGCCAGCAGCTATTCACCCGGGACAGGGGGCTCCGGGGAGCTGTTTTTT
CASSYSPGTGGSGELFF
>TRBJ2-1|.|.|TRBV12-5
TGTGCTAGTGGACTCCTCGGCTCCTACAATGAGCAGTTCTTC
CASGLLGSYNEQFF
>TRBJ1-2|.|.|TRBV28
TGTGCCAGCAGTCCGACAGGTGCCTGGGGGCGACGCGGCTATGGCTACACCTTC
CASSPTGAWGRRGYGYTF
>TRBJ2-2|.|.|TRBV6-5
TGTGCCAGCAGTTATGAGAGTTCCAAGAACACCGGGGAGCTGTTTTTT
CASSYESSKNTGELFF
>TRBJ2-5|.|.|TRBV5-1
TGCGCCAGCAGCTTTTTTCCCGGGCAAGAGACCCAGTACTTC
CASSFFPGQETQYF
>TRBJ2-2|.|once|TRBV2
TGTGCCAGCAGGGACGAGGGGGGGGGCACCGGGGAGCTGTTTTTT
CASRDEGGGTGELFF
>TRBJ2-7|.|.|TRBV27
TGTGCCAGCAGCCCAAGTGCCAGGGAAGCCTACGAGCAGTACTTC
CASSPSAREAYEQYF
>TRBJ2-7|.|.|TRBV10-1
TGCGCCAGCAATCCGCGGAACTGTACCAGCGAGCAGTACTTC
CASNPRNCTSEQYF
>TRBJ2-7|TRBD1|.|TRBV19
TGTGCCAGTAGTATCATGGCAGGGGGCTCCTACGAGCAGTACTTC
CASSIMAGGSYEQYF
>TRBJ1-1|.|.|TRBV14
TGTGCCAGCAGCCAAGCGGTCAGGGGCCACACTGAAGCTTTCTTT
CASSQAVRGHTEAFF
>TRBJ1-4|.|.|TRBV7-8
TGTGCCAGCAGCACTGTACAGGGTCAGGAGGAAAAACTGTTTTTT
CASSTVQGQEEKLFF
>TRBJ2-1|.|.|TRBV28
TGTGCCAGCAGTTTCGATTGGAAGGAGTCCTATGAGCAGTTCTTC
CASSFDWKESYEQFF
>TRBJ2-7|TRBD2|.|TRBV19
TGTGCCAGTAGTATAGGACTAGCGGGGACCTCTTCACGGGCGGAGCAGTACTTC
CASSIGLAGTSSRAEQYF
>TRBJ2-7|.|.|TRBV6-1
TGTGCCAGCAGTGAAGGAGGGTGGGCCAACGAGCAGTACTTC
CASSEGGWANEQYF
>TRBJ2-5|.|.|TRBV5-1
TGCGCCAGCAGCTTGGATCTGTACCAAGAGACCCAGTACTTC
CASSLDLYQETQYF
>TRBJ1-3|TRBD1|.|TRBV25-1
TGTGCCAGCAGCCATACTACTGGACAGGGACTATATTTT
CASSHTTGQGLYF
>TRBJ1-1|.|.|TRBV30
TGTGCCTGGAGTGTTCGGGGGGCGGGGAACACTGAAGCTTTCTTT
CAWSVRGAGNTEAFF
>TRBJ2-1|TRBD2|.|TRBV7-9
TGTGCCAGCAGCTCTTCTAGCGGGGGCTCCTACAATGAGCAGTTCTTC
CASSSSSGGSYNEQFF
>TRBJ2-1|TRBD2|.|TRBV6-1
TGTGCCAGCAGGACTAGCGGGAGGGATGAGCAGTTCTTC
CASRTSGRDEQFF